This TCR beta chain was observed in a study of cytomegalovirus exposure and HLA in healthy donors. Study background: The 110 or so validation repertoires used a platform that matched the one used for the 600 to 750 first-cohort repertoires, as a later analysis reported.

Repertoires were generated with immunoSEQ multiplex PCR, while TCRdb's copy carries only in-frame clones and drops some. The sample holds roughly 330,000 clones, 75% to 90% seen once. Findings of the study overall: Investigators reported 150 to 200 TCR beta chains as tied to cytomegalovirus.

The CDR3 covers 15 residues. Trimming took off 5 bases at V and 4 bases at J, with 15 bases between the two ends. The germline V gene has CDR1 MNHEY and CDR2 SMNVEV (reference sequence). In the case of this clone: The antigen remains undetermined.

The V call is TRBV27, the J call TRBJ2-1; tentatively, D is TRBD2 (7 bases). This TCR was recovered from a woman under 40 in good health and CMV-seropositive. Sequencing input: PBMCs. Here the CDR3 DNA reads TGTGCCAGCAGTCCCCCGAGGGGGGGTTACAATGAGCAGTTCTTC. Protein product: CASSPPRGGYNEQFF.